This T cell receptor (beta chain) was retrieved from a study of control samples from healthy donors and cancer patients. Germline CDR1 reads DFQATT; CDR2 reads SNEGSKA (reference sequence). The length of the CDR3 is 14 residues. V was trimmed by 3 bases and J by 2 bases, leaving 11 bases between them. The data were produced by immunoSEQ multiplex PCR, yet TCRdb's version contains in-frame clones alone and is incomplete. Of roughly 130,000 clones listed, around nine tenths are singletons. The chain has TRBV20-1 and TRBJ1-5; D possibly corresponds to TRBD1 (5 bases). The origin of this receptor is a man aged 45-65 years in good health. Specimen: blood. The CDR3: CSASGQGGNQPQHF. CDR3 coding DNA: TGCAGTGCTAGTGGTCAGGGCGGCAATCAGCCCCAGCATTTT.